This TCR beta chain was recovered during a study of early T cells in non-severe SARS-CoV-2 infection. Looking at the study overall: Bulk RNA taken from unsorted whole blood was sequenced, leaving chains unpaired.

The V end lost 5 bases, the J end lost 4 bases, and 15 bases lay between the germline ends. This CDR3 is built from 14 residues. Germline V gene lookup returns CDR1 MNHNS and CDR2 SASEGT. Molecules of cDNA were individually given unique molecular identifiers that were attached to them. MiXCR was run by TCRdb on the 5' RACE reads, yielding one entry per CDR3 protein. The table has about 25,000 distinct CDR3 sequences, about 4.5% seen once. This clonotype was picked up many times. The antigen is unknown. Study-wide findings and caveats: CD4 and private specificities were missed by VDJdb matching, which favored anti-spike CD8 responses.

Material: whole blood. V is TRBV6-1 and J is TRBJ2-7; D is ambiguous. This TCR derives from an adult who was a healthcare worker with PCR-confirmed SARS-CoV-2 infection or an uninfected control (not recorded which). The CDR3 DNA is TGTGCCAGCAGTCCCGCTCGGCAGAGGTACGAGCAGTACTTC. Protein product: CASSPARQRYEQYF.